This T cell receptor beta chain derives from a study of shared clonotypes between healthy human individuals. General study points: Sorted-subset sequencing was shown by rarefaction to be incomplete despite large depth. What naive subsets generally showed was a larger estimated richness than memory subsets showed.

On this clone itself: Antigen specificity is unknown.

Profiling relied on immunoSEQ multiplex PCR, and the TCRdb table lists in-frame clones only, not all of them. The repertoire holds hundreds of thousands of clones, 95% seen once, with over 0.095% in the top ten. The naive CD8 subset, CD45RO-negative cells positively selected for CCR7, excluded terminally differentiated effector memory CD45RA+ cells. The V end was cut by 4 bases, the J end by 5 bases, with 9 bases between. The CDR3 is 12 residues long. From germline, CDR1 is SGHVS and CDR2 FQNEAQ. Sequences were obtained from naive CD8+ T cells sorted from blood. The chain links TRBV7-8 to TRBJ2-7; no reliable D call. This clonotype was sampled from a woman aged 25 to 39 in good health. The CDR3 sequence is CASSYGPDEQYF. The CDR3 DNA reads TGTGCCAGCAGCTACGGACCCGACGAGCAGTACTTC.